Listed below are T cell receptor beta chains from one sample, sequenced in a study of patients and donors after allogeneic stem cell transplantation. One entry per CDR3 protein results from TCRdb running MiXCR on the RT-PCR reads. The data contain about 100,000 distinct CDR3 sequences, around 35% of them singletons. Sequenced: blood, either unsorted or a sorted T cell fraction (not recorded which). These receptors came from a human donor who was either an allogeneic HSCT recipient or a stem cell or donor lymphocyte infusion donor (not recorded which). It is not recorded whose cells these are; they may come from a transplant donor. The CDR3 runs from the conserved cysteine through the conserved F or W. Each record gives: V gene, CDR3 length, clone size, D gene, J gene, CDR3 DNA, CDR3 protein. A D gene is named only where the DNA matches it firmly. A clone size is listed for some rows: how often the clone was seen (once, few, many), or a class if it is expanded.

v_call: TRBV15
cdr3_length: 12
clone_size: few
d_call: NA
j_call: TRBJ2-1
cdr3_nt: TGTGCCACCAGCAGAGATCGGAATGAGCAGTTCTTC
cdr3_aa: CATSRDRNEQFF

v_call: TRBV7-2
cdr3_length: 14
clone_size: NA
d_call: NA
j_call: TRBJ1-5
cdr3_nt: TGTGCCAGCAGTTTGCGACAGAGTAATCAGCCCCAGCATTTT
cdr3_aa: CASSLRQSNQPQHF

v_call: TRBV5-1
cdr3_length: 8
clone_size: few
d_call: NA
j_call: TRBJ2-7
cdr3_nt: TGCGCCAGCTACGAGCAGTACTTC
cdr3_aa: CASYEQYF

v_call: TRBV20-1
cdr3_length: 12
clone_size: few
d_call: NA
j_call: TRBJ2-3
cdr3_nt: TGCAGTGCTACACGGGTAGCAGATACGCAGTATTTT
cdr3_aa: CSATRVADTQYF

v_call: TRBV5-6
cdr3_length: 16
clone_size: NA
d_call: NA
j_call: TRBJ1-1
cdr3_nt: TGTGCCAGCAGCTTGTTGGGGCGCTTGTTCAACACTGAAGCTTTCTTT
cdr3_aa: CASSLLGRLFNTEAFF

v_call: TRBV12-3/TRBV12-4
cdr3_length: 16
clone_size: NA
d_call: NA
j_call: TRBJ2-2
cdr3_nt: TGTGCCAGCAGCCCTAGGGCAGGGAGGAACACCGGGGAGCTGTTTTTT
cdr3_aa: CASSPRAGRNTGELFF

v_call: TRBV20-1
cdr3_length: 14
clone_size: many
d_call: NA
j_call: TRBJ1-5
cdr3_nt: TGCAGTGCTCTAAGAGGGGGAAGCAATCAGCCCCAGCATTTT
cdr3_aa: CSALRGGSNQPQHF

v_call: TRBV6-5
cdr3_length: 14
clone_size: NA
d_call: NA
j_call: TRBJ1-3
cdr3_nt: TGTGCCAGCAGTTACTCATCAGGGGGAAACACCATATATTTT
cdr3_aa: CASSYSSGGNTIYF

v_call: TRBV12-3/TRBV12-4
cdr3_length: 14
clone_size: NA
d_call: TRBD1
j_call: TRBJ1-2
cdr3_nt: TGTGCCAGCAGCCCGGACAGGGGTTTCTATGGCTACACCTTC
cdr3_aa: CASSPDRGFYGYTF

v_call: TRBV28
cdr3_length: 11
clone_size: few
d_call: NA
j_call: TRBJ2-5
cdr3_nt: TGTGCCAGCAGTACTCAAGAGACCCAGTACTTC
cdr3_aa: CASSTQETQYF

v_call: TRBV13
cdr3_length: 14
clone_size: NA
d_call: NA
j_call: TRBJ1-5
cdr3_nt: TGTGCCAGCAGCTGGGCGGGGAAAGGTCAGCCCCAGCATTTT
cdr3_aa: CASSWAGKGQPQHF

v_call: TRBV6-5
cdr3_length: 14
clone_size: few
d_call: NA
j_call: TRBJ2-2
cdr3_nt: TGTGCCAGCAGAGATGGGGGATACACCGGGGAGCTGTTTTTT
cdr3_aa: CASRDGGYTGELFF

v_call: TRBV9
cdr3_length: 13
clone_size: NA
d_call: NA
j_call: TRBJ1-5
cdr3_nt: TGTGCCAGCAGCACCGGGACGACTGAGCCCCAGCATTTT
cdr3_aa: CASSTGTTEPQHF

v_call: TRBV20-1
cdr3_length: 11
clone_size: NA
d_call: NA
j_call: TRBJ2-3
cdr3_nt: TGCAGGCTAGCTAGCACAGATACGCAGTATTTT
cdr3_aa: CRLASTDTQYF

v_call: TRBV7-8
cdr3_length: 14
clone_size: NA
d_call: NA
j_call: TRBJ1-5
cdr3_nt: TGTGCCAGCAGCTTAGTTCAGGGGCATCAGCCCCAGCATTTT
cdr3_aa: CASSLVQGHQPQHF

v_call: TRBV20-1
cdr3_length: 15
clone_size: NA
d_call: NA
j_call: TRBJ2-1
cdr3_nt: TGCAGTGCTAGACACAGGGAAGGTTCCTACAATGAGCAGTTCTTC
cdr3_aa: CSARHREGSYNEQFF

v_call: TRBV20-1
cdr3_length: 10
clone_size: NA
d_call: NA
j_call: TRBJ1-2
cdr3_nt: TGCAGTGCCCCGGCTTCTGGCTACACCTTC
cdr3_aa: CSAPASGYTF

v_call: TRBV12-3/TRBV12-4
cdr3_length: 13
clone_size: many
d_call: NA
j_call: TRBJ1-3
cdr3_nt: TGTGCCAGCACGCCGGCAGTCCGAGACACCATATATTTT
cdr3_aa: CASTPAVRDTIYF

v_call: TRBV2
cdr3_length: 15
clone_size: NA
d_call: NA
j_call: TRBJ1-4
cdr3_nt: TGTGCCAGCAGTGAAGCCCCACGACGGCGGGAAAAACTGTTTTTT
cdr3_aa: CASSEAPRRREKLFF

v_call: TRBV5-5
cdr3_length: 15
clone_size: once
d_call: NA
j_call: TRBJ1-5
cdr3_nt: TGTGCCAGCCAACCGGCCCCAGGGCGCAATCAGCCCCAGCATTTT
cdr3_aa: CASQPAPGRNQPQHF

v_call: TRBV28
cdr3_length: 15
clone_size: few
d_call: TRBD1
j_call: TRBJ1-5
cdr3_nt: TGTGCCAGCAGTTCAGGGGGCGAGGGCAATCAGCCCCAGCATTTT
cdr3_aa: CASSSGGEGNQPQHF

v_call: TRBV5-1
cdr3_length: 13
clone_size: NA
d_call: NA
j_call: TRBJ2-7
cdr3_nt: TGCGCCAGCAGCTTCGACAATGTCTACGAGCAGTACTTC
cdr3_aa: CASSFDNVYEQYF

v_call: TRBV25-1
cdr3_length: 15
clone_size: NA
d_call: NA
j_call: TRBJ1-2
cdr3_nt: TGTGCCAGCAGTGAATGGGGCAGGGGAAACTATGGCTACACCTTC
cdr3_aa: CASSEWGRGNYGYTF

v_call: TRBV4-3
cdr3_length: 15
clone_size: few
d_call: NA
j_call: TRBJ2-3
cdr3_nt: TGCGCCAGCAGCCAAGAGGGAGGAATGGCAGATACGCAGTATTTT
cdr3_aa: CASSQEGGMADTQYF

v_call: TRBV12-3/TRBV12-4
cdr3_length: 15
clone_size: few
d_call: NA
j_call: TRBJ2-1
cdr3_nt: TGTGCCAGCAGTACTCCGGGACTCGACTACAATGAGCAGTTCTTC
cdr3_aa: CASSTPGLDYNEQFF

v_call: TRBV7-2
cdr3_length: 14
clone_size: NA
d_call: TRBD1
j_call: TRBJ1-4
cdr3_nt: TGTGCCAGCAGCCACCGGGACAGGGTCGAAAAACTGTTTTTT
cdr3_aa: CASSHRDRVEKLFF

v_call: TRBV6-5
cdr3_length: 14
clone_size: NA
d_call: NA
j_call: TRBJ1-1
cdr3_nt: TGTGCCAGCAGGAGGATGGAGAGCGGCACTGAAGCTTTCTTT
cdr3_aa: CASRRMESGTEAFF

v_call: TRBV9
cdr3_length: 17
clone_size: few
d_call: TRBD2
j_call: TRBJ2-3
cdr3_nt: TGTGCCAGCAGCTTCCTGGGACTAGCGGGAGTGGCAGATACGCAGTATTTT
cdr3_aa: CASSFLGLAGVADTQYF

v_call: TRBV12-3/TRBV12-4
cdr3_length: 14
clone_size: many
d_call: NA
j_call: TRBJ1-5
cdr3_nt: TGTGCCAGCAGTCCTAGATTGAGCAATCAGCCCCAGCATTTT
cdr3_aa: CASSPRLSNQPQHF